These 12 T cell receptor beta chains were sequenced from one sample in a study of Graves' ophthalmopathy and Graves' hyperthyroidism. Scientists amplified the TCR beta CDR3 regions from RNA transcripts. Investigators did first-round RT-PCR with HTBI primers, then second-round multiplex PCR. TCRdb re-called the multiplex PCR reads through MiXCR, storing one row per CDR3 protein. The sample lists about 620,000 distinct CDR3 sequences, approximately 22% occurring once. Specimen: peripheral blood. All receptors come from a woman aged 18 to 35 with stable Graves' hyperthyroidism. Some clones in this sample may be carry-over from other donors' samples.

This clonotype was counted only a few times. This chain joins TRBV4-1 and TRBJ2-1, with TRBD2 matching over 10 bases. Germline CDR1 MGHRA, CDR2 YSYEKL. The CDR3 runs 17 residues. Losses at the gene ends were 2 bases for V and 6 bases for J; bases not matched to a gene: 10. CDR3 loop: CASSQLASGSWGNEQFF. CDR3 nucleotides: TGCGCCAGCAGCCAACTGGCTAGCGGGAGTTGGGGCAATGAGCAGTTCTTC.

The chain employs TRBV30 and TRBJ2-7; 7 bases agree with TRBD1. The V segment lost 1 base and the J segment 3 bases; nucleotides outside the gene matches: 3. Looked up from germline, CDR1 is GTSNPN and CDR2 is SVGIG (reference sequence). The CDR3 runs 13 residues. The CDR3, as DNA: TGTGCCTGGAGTGAGGGACAGAGCTACGAGCAGTACTTC. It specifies CAWSEGQSYEQYF. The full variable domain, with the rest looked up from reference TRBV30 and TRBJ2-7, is SQTIHQWPATLVQPVGSPLSLECTVEGTSNPNLYWYRQAAGRGLQLLFYSVGIGQISSEVPQNLSASRPQDRQFILSSKKLLLSDSGFYLCAWSEGQSYEQYFGPGTRLTVT.

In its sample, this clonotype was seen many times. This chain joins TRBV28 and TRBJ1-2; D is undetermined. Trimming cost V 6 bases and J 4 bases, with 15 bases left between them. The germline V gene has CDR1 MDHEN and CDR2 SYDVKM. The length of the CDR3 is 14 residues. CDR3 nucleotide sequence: TGTGCCAGCAGCTCAAGGGTTTTGGGCTATGGCTACACCTTC. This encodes CASSSRVLGYGYTF.

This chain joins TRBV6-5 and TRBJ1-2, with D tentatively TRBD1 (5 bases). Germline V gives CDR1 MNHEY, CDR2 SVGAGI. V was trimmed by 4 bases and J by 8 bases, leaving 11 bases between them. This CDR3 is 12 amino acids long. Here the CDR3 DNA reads TGTGCCAGCAGTTGGGGGAGGACGGGCTACACCTTC. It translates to CASSWGRTGYTF.

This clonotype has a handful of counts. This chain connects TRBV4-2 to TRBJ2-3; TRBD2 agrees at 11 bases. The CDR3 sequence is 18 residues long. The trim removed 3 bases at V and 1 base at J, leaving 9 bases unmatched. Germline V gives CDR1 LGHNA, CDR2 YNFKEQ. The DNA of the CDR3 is TGTGCCAGCAGCCACACACCACCGACTAGCGGGGGCACAGATACGCAGTATTTT. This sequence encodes CASSHTPPTSGGTDTQYF.

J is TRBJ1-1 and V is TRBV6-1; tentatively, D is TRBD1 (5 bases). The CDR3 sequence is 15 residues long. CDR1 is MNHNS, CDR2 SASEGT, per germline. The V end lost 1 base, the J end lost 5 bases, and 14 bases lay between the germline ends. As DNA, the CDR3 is TGTGCCAGCAGTGAAGTCCGGGGGGGTCATACTGAAGCTTTCTTT. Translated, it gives CASSEVRGGHTEAFF.

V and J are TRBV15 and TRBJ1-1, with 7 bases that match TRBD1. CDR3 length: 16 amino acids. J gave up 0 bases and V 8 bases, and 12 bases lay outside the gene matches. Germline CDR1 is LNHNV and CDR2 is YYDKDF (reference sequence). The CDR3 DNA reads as TGTGCCACCTACCGACAGGGCCCCCCGTTGAACACTGAAGCTTTCTTT. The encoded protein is CATYRQGPPLNTEAFF.

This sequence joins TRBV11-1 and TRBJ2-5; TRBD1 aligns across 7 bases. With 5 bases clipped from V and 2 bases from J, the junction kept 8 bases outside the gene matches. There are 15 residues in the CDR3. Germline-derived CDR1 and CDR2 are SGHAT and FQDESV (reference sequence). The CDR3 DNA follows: TGTGCCAGCAGCGGAAGGGGGACAGAGCAAGAGACCCAGTACTTC. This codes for CASSGRGTEQETQYF. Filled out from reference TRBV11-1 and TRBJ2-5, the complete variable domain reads EAEVAQSPRYKITEKSQAVAFWCDPISGHATLYWYRQILGQGPELLVQFQDESVVDDSQLPKDRFSAERLKGVDSTLKIQPAELGDSAMYLCASSGRGTEQETQYFGPGTRLLVL.

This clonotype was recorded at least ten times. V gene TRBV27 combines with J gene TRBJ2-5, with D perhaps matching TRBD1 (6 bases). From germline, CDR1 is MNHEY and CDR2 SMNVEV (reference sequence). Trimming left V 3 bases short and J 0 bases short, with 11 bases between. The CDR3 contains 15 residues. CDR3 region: CASSFNAGDQETQYF. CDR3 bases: TGTGCCAGCAGTTTTAATGCAGGGGACCAAGAGACCCAGTACTTC.

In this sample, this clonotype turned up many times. CDR3 protein: CASSRFSTEAFF. CDR3 DNA: TGTGCCAGTAGCCGTTTTAGCACTGAAGCTTTCTTT. The V call is TRBV19, the J call TRBJ1-1; D unclear. The germline gives CDR1 LNHDA, CDR2 SQIVND (reference sequence). CDR3 length equals 12 residues. The V end lost 6 bases, the J end lost 4 bases, and 9 bases lay between the germline ends. Full variable domain (outside the CDR3, taken from reference TRBV19 and TRBJ1-1): DGGITQSPKYLFRKEGQNVTLSCEQNLNHDAMYWYRQDPGQGLRLIYYSQIVNDFQKGDIAEGYSVSREKKESFPLTVTSAQKNPTAFYLCASSRFSTEAFFGQGTRLTVV.

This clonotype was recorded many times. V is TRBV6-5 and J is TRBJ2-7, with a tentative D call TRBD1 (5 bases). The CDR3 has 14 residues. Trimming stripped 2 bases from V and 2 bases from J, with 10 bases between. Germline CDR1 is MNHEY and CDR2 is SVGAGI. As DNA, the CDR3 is TGTGCCAGCAGTTACGCACAGGCAACCTACGAGCAGTACTTC. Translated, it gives CASSYAQATYEQYF.

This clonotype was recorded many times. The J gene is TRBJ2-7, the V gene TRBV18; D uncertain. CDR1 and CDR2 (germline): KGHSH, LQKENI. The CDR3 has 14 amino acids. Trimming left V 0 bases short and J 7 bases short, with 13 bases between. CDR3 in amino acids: CASSPPTGLQEQYF. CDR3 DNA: TGTGCCAGCTCACCACCGACGGGTTTGCAAGAGCAGTACTTC.